The rows below give T cell receptor beta chains drawn from one sample of a study of blood T cell repertoires in COVID-19. Sequencing was performed with immunoSEQ multiplex PCR; in TCRdb, only in-frame clones are kept and a portion is missing. The sample consists of 200,000 or so clones, 70% to 85% of them appearing once. The material sequenced was peripheral blood. These TCRs come from a woman aged 25 to 39 with acute or convalescent COVID-19. Each CDR3 is given with its conserved first and last residue. The D gene is left open where the match is weak. Size tells how often a clone was seen (once, few, many) or the class of an expanded clone, and some rows leave it out.

clone_size	v_call	j_call	d_call	cdr3_aa	cdr3_nt
NA	TRBV13	TRBJ1-1	TRBD1	CASSGYRGQTEAFF	TGTGCCAGCAGCGGATACAGGGGGCAGACTGAAGCTTTCTTT
NA	TRBV3-1/TRBV3-2	TRBJ1-2	NA	CASSFKQGYTF	TGTGCCAGCAGCTTTAAACAGGGCTACACCTTC
NA	TRBV3-1/TRBV3-2	TRBJ1-1	NA	CANPPDRQLNTEAFF	TGTGCCAACCCACCCGATAGACAGTTGAACACTGAAGCTTTCTTT
NA	TRBV2	TRBJ2-7	TRBD2	CARGLAGGEQYF	TGTGCCAGGGGACTAGCGGGCGGGGAGCAGTACTTC
NA	TRBV24-1	TRBJ1-2	NA	CATSATTANYGYTF	TGTGCCACCAGTGCCACGACAGCTAACTATGGCTACACCTTC
many	TRBV27	TRBJ1-4	NA	CASSSQGYNEKLFF	TGTGCCAGCAGTTCTCAGGGATATAATGAAAAACTGTTTTTT
once	TRBV15	TRBJ2-3	NA	CATSVQGGGTDTQYF	TGTGCCACCAGCGTCCAGGGGGGTGGCACAGATACGCAGTATTTT
NA	TRBV27	TRBJ1-1	NA	CASRPTGSNTEAFF	TGTGCCAGCAGGCCAACAGGATCGAACACTGAAGCTTTCTTT
NA	TRBV4-1	TRBJ1-2	NA	CASSPNERYGYTF	TGCGCCAGCAGTCCGAACGAGCGCTATGGCTACACCTTC
NA	TRBV9	TRBJ1-2	TRBD1	CASSARRSTGGQDYGYTF	TGTGCCAGCAGCGCCAGAAGATCCACAGGGGGGCAGGACTATGGCTACACCTTC
NA	TRBV13	TRBJ2-3	TRBD2	CASSSSSGGPSTDTQYF	TGTGCCAGCAGCTCCTCTAGCGGGGGACCTAGCACAGATACGCAGTATTTT
once	TRBV11-2	TRBJ2-2	TRBD2	CASSLATSGYTGELFF	TGTGCCAGCAGCTTAGCTACTAGCGGGTACACCGGGGAGCTGTTTTTT
NA	TRBV19	TRBJ1-5	NA	CASNSDAGSANRRNQPQHF	TGTGCCAGTAATTCCGACGCGGGGAGTGCGAATAGACGAAATCAGCCCCAGCATTTT
NA	TRBV20-1	TRBJ2-7	NA	CSASGGFDEQYF	TGCAGTGCTAGTGGAGGGTTCGACGAGCAGTACTTC
NA	TRBV13	TRBJ1-3	NA	CASSLGPGVTGNTIYF	TGTGCCAGCAGCTTAGGCCCGGGGGTGACTGGAAACACCATATATTTT
NA	TRBV6-5	TRBJ2-7	TRBD2	CASSYGAGRSEEQYF	TGTGCCAGCAGTTACGGAGCGGGGCGTTCGGAAGAGCAGTACTTC
NA	TRBV27	TRBJ2-7	NA	CASSDSGSYYEQYF	TGTGCCAGCAGCGATTCGGGGTCTTACTACGAGCAGTACTTC
NA	TRBV5-1	TRBJ2-6	NA	CASSLTGQRSGANVLTF	TGCGCCAGCAGTTTGACAGGCCAACGCTCTGGGGCCAACGTCCTGACTTTC
once	TRBV9	TRBJ2-7	NA	CASSVSLSGDEQYF	TGTGCCAGCAGCGTATCGCTGTCGGGGGACGAGCAGTACTTC
NA	TRBV4-3	TRBJ1-2	TRBD1	CASSQEIWQGGYGYTF	TGCGCCAGCAGCCAAGAAATATGGCAGGGGGGCTATGGCTACACCTTC
few	TRBV7-2	TRBJ1-5	NA	CASSLYGGWSNQPQHF	TGTGCCAGCAGCTTATATGGGGGCTGGAGCAATCAGCCCCAGCATTTT
NA	TRBV5-6	TRBJ1-2	NA	CASSPVVNNYGYTF	TGTGCCAGCAGCCCAGTGGTAAATAACTATGGCTACACCTTC
NA	TRBV14	TRBJ1-4	TRBD1	CASSHPSRDRVPNEKLFF	TGTGCCAGCAGCCACCCAAGCCGGGACAGGGTTCCTAATGAAAAACTGTTTTTT
NA	TRBV19	TRBJ2-7	NA	CASSWGRRYEQYF	TGTGCCAGTAGTTGGGGCAGACGATACGAGCAGTACTTC
NA	TRBV18	TRBJ2-3	NA	CASSMQADTQYF	TGTGCCAGCTCGATGCAGGCAGATACGCAGTATTTT
NA	TRBV11-3	TRBJ2-3	NA	CASSLGQADTQYF	TGTGCCAGCAGCTTGGGACAAGCAGATACGCAGTATTTT